Reported below is one T cell receptor beta chain. Its antigen is as yet unknown. In germline, CDR1 is SEHNR, CDR2 FQNEAQ (reference sequence). The CDR3 is 13 amino acids. The data derive from a study of T cells expressing NK-cell markers. Study summary: Sorted CD3+CD56+NKG2C+, CD3+CD56+NKG2C- and CD3+CD56-NKG2C+ T cells supplied TCR beta repertoires. The study sequenced eight donors, seven HCMV-seropositive and one seronegative. Study-wide findings and caveats: Similarly, these clonotypes led the CD3+CD56-NKG2C+ fraction as well in several donors.

Researchers built TCR beta cDNA using 5'RACE template switching with UMIs. TCRdb re-called the 5' RACE reads; one entry per CDR3 protein, DNA not given. The sample table sets out about 150,000 distinct CDR3 sequences. The V and J genes are TRBV7-9 and TRBJ1-5; absent DNA, TCRdb's TRBD1 call cannot be checked. Input material: blood T cells: a sorted CD56 or NKG2C T cell subset, CD4+ or CD8+ T cells, or bulk PBMC T cells (not recorded which). This TCR was sampled from a woman aged 45-59 years in good health. The CDR3 protein is CASSAPGNQPQHF.